This TCR beta chain emerged from a study of cytomegalovirus exposure and HLA in healthy donors. At the time of sampling, donors were nominally healthy, though unrecorded immune exposures were likely. Study-wide points: The study listed roughly 160 cytomegalovirus-associated TCR beta chains. In a later analysis, TCR beta V- and J-gene trimming showed a link to a missense DCLRE1C variant. Some V segments could not be told apart, so they were left out, TRBV6-2 and TRBV6-3 among them.

PCR primers comprised 60 Vbeta and 13 Jbeta primers. Profiling relied on immunoSEQ multiplex PCR, and the TCRdb table lists in-frame clones only, not all of them. Of about 130,000 clones in the sample, 80% to 90% were seen once. The CDR3 covers 12 residues. In germline, CDR1 is LNHDA, CDR2 SQIVND (reference sequence). Trimming left V 7 bases short and J 5 bases short, with 12 bases between. As for this clone: What it binds is unknown.

Specimen: PBMCs. This receptor was identified in a woman between 40 and 55 years old in good health and CMV-seropositive. J is TRBJ2-7 and V is TRBV19, with D possibly matching TRBD1 (5 bases). CDR3 residues: CASIAGFHEQYF. The CDR3 nucleotides read TGTGCCAGTATTGCAGGGTTCCACGAGCAGTACTTC.